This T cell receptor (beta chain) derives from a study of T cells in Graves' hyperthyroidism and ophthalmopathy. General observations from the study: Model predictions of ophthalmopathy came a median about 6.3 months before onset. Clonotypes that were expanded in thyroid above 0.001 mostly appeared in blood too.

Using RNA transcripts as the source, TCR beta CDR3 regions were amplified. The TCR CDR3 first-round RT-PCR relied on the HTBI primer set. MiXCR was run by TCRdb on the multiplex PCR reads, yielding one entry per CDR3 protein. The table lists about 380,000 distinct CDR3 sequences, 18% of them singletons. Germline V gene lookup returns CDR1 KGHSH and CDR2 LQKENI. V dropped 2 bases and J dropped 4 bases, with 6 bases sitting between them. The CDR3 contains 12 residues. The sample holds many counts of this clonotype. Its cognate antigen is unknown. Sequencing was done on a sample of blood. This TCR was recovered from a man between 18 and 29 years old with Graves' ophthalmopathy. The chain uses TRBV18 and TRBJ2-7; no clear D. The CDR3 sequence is CASSPAGYEQYF. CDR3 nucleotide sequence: TGTGCCAGCTCACCAGCTGGTTACGAGCAGTACTTC. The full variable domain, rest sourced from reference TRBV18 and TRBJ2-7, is NAGVMQNPRHLVRRRGQEARLRCSPMKGHSHVYWYRQLPEEGLKFMVYLQKENIIDESGMPKERFSAEFPKEGPSILRIQQVVRGDSAAYFCASSPAGYEQYFGPGTRLTVT.